This T cell receptor (beta chain) emerged from a study of patients and donors after allogeneic stem cell transplantation. TCRdb analysed the RT-PCR reads with MiXCR anew, one entry per CDR3 protein. The top ten clones hold less than 3% of a sample with more than 75,000 distinct CDR3 sequences, roughly 4.9% of them seen once. The ends lost 5 bases at V and 7 bases at J; junction bases unmatched: 15. The CDR3 covers 16 residues. This clonotype was counted at least ten times. What was sequenced was blood, either unsorted or a sorted T cell fraction (not recorded which). The chain recombines TRBV12-3 or TRBV12-4 with TRBJ1-2; the match to TRBD1 covers 8 bases. The TCR was taken from a human donor who was either an allogeneic HSCT recipient or a stem cell or donor lymphocyte infusion donor (not recorded which). It is not recorded whose cells these are; they may come from a transplant donor. CDR3: CASSGGDRRSSGGYTF. The CDR3 region has the DNA TGTGCCAGCAGTGGAGGGGACAGGCGAAGCTCGGGTGGCTACACCTTC.